This T cell receptor beta chain was profiled in a study of cytotoxic CD8 clonotypes in ibrutinib-treated CLL. On the study more broadly: There were roughly twelve relapsed/refractory patients and 15 treatment-naive patients, and fewer than 18 were IGHV unmutated. General study findings and limits: Exceeding age-matched healthy donors, baseline clonality also tracked the counts of circulating CD8+ T cells. Under therapy, public clonotypes either contracted or stayed stable, and they were uncommon.

CDR1 is SGHRS and CDR2 is YFSETQ in the germline V gene. This CDR3 is 18 amino acids long. V shed 0 bases, J shed 1 base, and the junction held 3 bases outside the gene matches. Depths of 1 in 200,000 to 1 in 1 million T cells were the sequencing target. Measured with immunoSEQ multiplex PCR; TCRdb has only the in-frame clones, and not every one. The profile covers about 36,000 clones, with about two thirds appearing a single time and 16% taken by the ten largest. Of note for this clone: Its antigen is unidentified.

The sequence was collected from a human donor with chronic lymphocytic leukemia. The source was PBMCs, collected at disease progression, from a patient treated with ibrutinib. The rearrangement links TRBV5-1 to TRBJ2-2; 13 bases fit TRBD2. The DNA of the CDR3 is TGCGCCAGCAGCTTGGGAGGACTAGCGGGAGAGAACACCGGGGAGCTGTTTTTT. This sequence encodes CASSLGGLAGENTGELFF.